This record concerns one T cell receptor beta chain sequence. The CDR3 sequence is 14 residues long. The ends were cut back, 6 bases at V and 4 bases at J, with 16 bases in the middle. Germline CDR1 reads MDHEN; CDR2 reads SYDVKM. Using immunoSEQ multiplex PCR, the repertoire was profiled, and TCRdb retains in-frame clones only, with some absent. The sample has approximately 94,000 clones, approximately 90% seen once; the top ten hold about 1.3%. This sample is drawn from a study of control samples from healthy donors and cancer patients. The sequenced sample was blood. The clonotype comes from a woman between 50 and 59 years old in good health. This chain links TRBV28 with TRBJ2-7; perhaps TRBD2 as D (8 bases). The DNA of the CDR3 is TGTGCCAGCAGCAAAGGGGGCGGGAGGTACGAGCAGTACTTC. Protein sequence: CASSKGGGRYEQYF. The complete variable domain, with remaining parts taken from reference TRBV28 and TRBJ2-7, reads DVKVTQSSRYLVKRTGEKVFLECVQDMDHENMFWYRQDPGLGLRLIYFSYDVKMKEKGDIPEGYSVSREKKERFSLILESASTNQTSMYLCASSKGGGRYEQYFGPGTRLTVT.